Presented here are 13 T cell receptor beta chains from one specimen sequenced in a study of beta chain features in type 1 diabetes (dated by TCRdb to 2016 to 2018). Overall results and qualifications from the work: In all four CD4+ subsets, TCRB CDR3 length was moderately but significantly shorter in type 1 diabetes patients.

The method was the immunoSEQ multiplex PCR assay. The entire amount of isolated RNA was reverse transcribed using the High Capacity cDNA Reverse Transcription Kit, so the sequenced TCRB transcripts were expressed ones. Sourced from immuneACCESS, this table was stored by TCRdb with only in-frame sequences that have V and J called. A share of the clones is absent; for the studies checked, an unresolved V gene accounts for under half, and the remainder has no known explanation. This sample comprises under 300,000 clones, 24% of them detected only once. The ten top clones hold 0.012% of the sample. No antigen has been identified for these receptors. Sequencing input: naive CD4+ T cells from blood. The sample's cell subset or site label is to be understood as: true naive CD4+ T cells. These receptors were obtained from a woman aged 30 to 39 with type 1 diabetes.

This clone was detected only a few times. The chain combines TRBV19 with TRBJ2-5, with 8 bases that match TRBD1. The CDR3 length is 15 residues. Germline CDR1 and CDR2: LNHDA and SQIVND (reference sequence). The V and J ends lost 6 bases and 2 bases, in that order; junction bases with no gene match: 8. The CDR3 sequence: CASSPSTGGQETQYF. CDR3 DNA sequence: TGTGCCAGTAGCCCCTCAACAGGGGGGCAAGAGACCCAGTACTTC.

The rearrangement joins TRBV6-1 to TRBJ1-1, with 7 positions matching TRBD1. There are 14 residues in the CDR3. The trim removed 2 bases at V and 4 bases at J, leaving 4 bases unmatched. From germline, CDR1 is MNHNS and CDR2 SASEGT. The CDR3 nucleotides are TGTGCCAGCAGTGAATTGGAGGGGGCCACTGAAGCTTTCTTT. This codes for CASSELEGATEAFF.

The chain is built from TRBV5-1 and TRBJ2-7; D may be TRBD2 (5 bases). The CDR3 length is 13 residues. Germline CDR1 reads SGHRS; CDR2 reads YFSETQ. Trimming removed 5 bases from V and 4 bases from J, with 13 bases in between. The CDR3: CASRIAIEYEQYF. CDR3 nucleotides: TGCGCCAGCAGAATAGCGATCGAATACGAGCAGTACTTC.

This clone has just a few counts. The chain uses TRBV25-1 and TRBJ2-5, with a tentative D call TRBD2 (6 bases). This CDR3 contains 15 residues. Trimming cost V 3 bases and J 0 bases, with 11 bases left between them. Germline lookup yields CDR1 MGHDK and CDR2 SYGVNS. In nucleotides, the CDR3 is TGTGCCAGCAGTGACACGAAGCGGGACCAAGAGACCCAGTACTTC. Protein: CASSDTKRDQETQYF.

This clone was observed a few times. CDR3 in DNA: TGCGCCAGCAACAATAGTCCCGGGACAGGGAACTATGGCTACACCTTC. This encodes CASNNSPGTGNYGYTF. The chain recombines TRBV5-1 with TRBJ1-2; 9 bases are a match to TRBD1. The V segment lost 6 bases and the J segment 2 bases; nucleotides outside the gene matches: 11. This CDR3 comprises 16 residues. Per the germline V gene, CDR1 is SGHRS and CDR2 is YFSETQ.

This sequence joins TRBV15 and TRBJ1-2; TRBD1 aligns across 10 bases. CDR1 is LNHNV and CDR2 is YYDKDF in the germline V gene (reference sequence). The CDR3 consists of 16 residues. V shed 6 bases, J shed 6 bases, and the junction held 13 bases outside the gene matches. CDR3 in amino acids: CATRRTGGIGQDGYTF. As DNA, the CDR3 is TGTGCCACCAGAAGGACAGGGGGAATTGGTCAGGATGGCTACACCTTC.

This chain connects TRBV6-5 to TRBJ2-7; TRBD2 matches at 8 bases. Germline V gene sequence: CDR1 MNHEY, CDR2 SVGAGI. The V gene end was trimmed by 2 bases and the J gene end by 0 bases; junction bases not matched to a gene: 6. The CDR3 sequence is 16 residues long. The CDR3 nucleotides read TGTGCCAGCAGTTACCGTAGCGGGATCAACTCCTACGAGCAGTACTTC. It is translated as CASSYRSGINSYEQYF.

The rearrangement links TRBV27 to TRBJ2-5; 11 nucleotides agree with TRBD1. The V and J ends lost 5 bases and 4 bases, in that order; junction bases with no gene match: 6. The CDR3 has 15 amino acids. Germline V CDR1 and CDR2: MNHEY, SMNVEV (reference sequence). CDR3 nucleotide sequence: TGTGCCAGCAGTCCACCGGGGACAGGGGGAGAGACCCAGTACTTC. This encodes CASSPPGTGGETQYF.

The chain is built from TRBV11-1 and TRBJ2-3, with TRBD2 as a possible D gene (5 bases). V was trimmed by 5 bases and J by 8 bases, leaving 11 bases between them. The CDR3 covers 12 residues. CDR1 is SGHAT, CDR2 FQDESV, per germline (reference sequence). CDR3 sequence (DNA): TGTGCCAGCAGCATACTAGTTTCTACGCAGTATTTT. Its translation: CASSILVSTQYF.

This clone was detected only a few times. The chain carries TRBV29-1 and TRBJ1-1; tentative D call: TRBD1 (5 bases). With 7 bases removed from V and 0 bases from J, the gap between germline ends came to 6 bases. The CDR3 extends over 11 amino acids. Germline CDR1 reads SQVTM; CDR2 reads ANQGSEA. The CDR3, as DNA: TGCAGCGGCAGGGTGAACACTGAAGCTTTCTTT. Protein sequence: CSGRVNTEAFF.

V gene TRBV29-1 combines with J gene TRBJ1-2; D is possibly TRBD1 (6 bases). The CDR3 has 15 residues. Germline V gene lookup returns CDR1 SQVTM and CDR2 ANQGSEA. The V and J ends lost 3 bases and 4 bases respectively, with 18 bases between them. The CDR3 sequence is CSVEGARGSPYGYTF. CDR3 nucleotides: TGCAGCGTTGAGGGGGCGAGGGGATCTCCCTATGGCTACACCTTC.

This clone has only a few counts. The V gene is TRBV6-6, the J gene TRBJ2-7, with TRBD2 matching 15 bases. This CDR3 is 15 amino acids long. Trimming cost V 6 bases and J 5 bases; bases outside gene matches: 5. CDR1 MNHNY and CDR2 SVGAGI come from the germline V gene (reference sequence). The CDR3 loop reads CASRGTSGRWNEQYF. The CDR3 DNA sequence: TGTGCCAGCAGAGGGACTAGCGGGAGGTGGAACGAGCAGTACTTC.

The chain couples TRBV5-1 to TRBJ2-1; 12 nucleotides match TRBD2. Germline V gives CDR1 SGHRS, CDR2 YFSETQ. The CDR3 is made up of 15 amino acids. Trimming removed 0 bases from V and 6 bases from J; junction bases left unmatched: 1. The CDR3 sequence is CASSLELAGGNEQFF. For the CDR3, the DNA is TGCGCCAGCAGCTTGGAACTAGCGGGGGGCAATGAGCAGTTCTTC.